There are a few counts of the clone carrying this T cell receptor beta chain. Regions amplified from RNA transcripts were the TCR beta CDR3 regions. Using the HTBI primer set, a first-round RT-PCR was run on the TCR CDR3. One entry per CDR3 protein results from TCRdb running MiXCR on the multiplex PCR reads. Of some 530,000 distinct CDR3 sequences in the sample, under 25% were seen once. The entry originates in a study of T cells in Graves' hyperthyroidism and ophthalmopathy. Study-wide background: Peripheral blood was taken when the disease was first diagnosed, before any treatment began.

From germline, CDR1 is MNHEY and CDR2 SMNVEV (reference sequence). The V and J ends lost 3 bases and 0 bases respectively, with 9 bases between them. The CDR3 consists of 15 residues. An approximately 10 ml volume of fresh peripheral blood provided the PBMCs. The chain is built from TRBV27 and TRBJ2-1; either TRBD1 or TRBD2 may supply D (5 bases each). Sequencing input: blood. The TCR sequence derives from a woman in her 70s with Graves' ophthalmopathy. The CDR3 DNA is TGTGCCAGCAGTTTGGTGGGGACCTCCTACAATGAGCAGTTCTTC. Protein: CASSLVGTSYNEQFF.